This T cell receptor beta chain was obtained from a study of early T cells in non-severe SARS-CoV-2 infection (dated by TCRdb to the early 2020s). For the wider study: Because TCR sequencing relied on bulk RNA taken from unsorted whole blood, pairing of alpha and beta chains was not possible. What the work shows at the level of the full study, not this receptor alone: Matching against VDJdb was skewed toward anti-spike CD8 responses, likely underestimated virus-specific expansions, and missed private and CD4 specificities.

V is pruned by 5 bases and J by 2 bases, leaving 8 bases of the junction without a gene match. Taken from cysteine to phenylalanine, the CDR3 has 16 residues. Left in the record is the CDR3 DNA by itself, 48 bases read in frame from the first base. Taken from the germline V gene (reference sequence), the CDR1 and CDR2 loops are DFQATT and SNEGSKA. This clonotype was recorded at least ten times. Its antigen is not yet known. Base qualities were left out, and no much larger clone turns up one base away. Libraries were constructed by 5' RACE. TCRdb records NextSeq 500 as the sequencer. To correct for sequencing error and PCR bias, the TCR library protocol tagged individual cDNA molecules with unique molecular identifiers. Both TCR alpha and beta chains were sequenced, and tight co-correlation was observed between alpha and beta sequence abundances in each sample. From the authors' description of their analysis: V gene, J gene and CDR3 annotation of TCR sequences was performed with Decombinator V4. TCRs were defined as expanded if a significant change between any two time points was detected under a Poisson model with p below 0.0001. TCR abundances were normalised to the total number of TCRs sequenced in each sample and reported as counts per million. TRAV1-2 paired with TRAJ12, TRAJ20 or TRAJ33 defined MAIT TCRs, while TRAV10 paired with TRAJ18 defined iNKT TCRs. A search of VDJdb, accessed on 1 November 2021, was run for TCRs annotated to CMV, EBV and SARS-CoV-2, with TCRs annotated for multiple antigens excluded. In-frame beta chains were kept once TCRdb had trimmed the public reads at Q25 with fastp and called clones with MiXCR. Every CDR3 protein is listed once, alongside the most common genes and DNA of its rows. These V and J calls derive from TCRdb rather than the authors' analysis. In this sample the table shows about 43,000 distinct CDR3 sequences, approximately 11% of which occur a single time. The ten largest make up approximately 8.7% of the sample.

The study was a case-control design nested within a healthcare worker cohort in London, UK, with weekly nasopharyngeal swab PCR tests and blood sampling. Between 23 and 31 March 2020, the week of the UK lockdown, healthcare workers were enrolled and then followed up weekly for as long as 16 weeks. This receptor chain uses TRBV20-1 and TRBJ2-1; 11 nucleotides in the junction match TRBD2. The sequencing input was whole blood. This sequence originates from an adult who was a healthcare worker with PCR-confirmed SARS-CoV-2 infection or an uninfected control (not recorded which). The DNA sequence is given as TGCAGTGCTTCAAGTACTAGCGGGGGAACCTACAATGAGCAGTTCTTC. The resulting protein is CSASSTSGGTYNEQFF.